These 18 T cell receptor beta chains share one sample of origin, sequenced in a study of PD-L1 blockade in urothelial cancer. The repertoire was sequenced with immunoSEQ multiplex PCR; TCRdb's copy has only in-frame clones and lacks some. The sample holds some 51,000 clones, approximately 90% seen once. The time point is: peripheral blood 6 weeks after treatment start. The sample in question was PBMCs, obtained around atezolizumab (anti-PD-L1) treatment. The source is a man in his sixties with urothelial cancer.

The chain carries TRBV6-1 and TRBJ2-1; 11 bases agree with TRBD2. CDR1 MNHNS and CDR2 SASEGT come from the germline V gene. This CDR3 is built from 17 residues. Trimming removed 1 base from V and 2 bases from J; junction bases left unmatched: 4. The CDR3 region has the DNA TGTGCCAGCAGTGAAGTTGGTAGCGGGGGGGCCTACAATGAGCAGTTCTTC. Encoded protein: CASSEVGSGGAYNEQFF.

The CDR3 nucleotides read TGTGCCAGTAGTATACGCAGGGGGAGTAGTGGGGCCAACGTCCTGACTTTC. The encoded protein is CASSIRRGSSGANVLTF. V gene TRBV19 combines with J gene TRBJ2-6, with 7 bases matching TRBD1. The CDR3 contains 17 residues. Per germline, CDR1 LNHDA and CDR2 SQIVND (reference sequence). The ends lost 2 bases at V and 3 bases at J; junction bases unmatched: 7.

The J gene is TRBJ2-1, the V gene TRBV10-3; TRBD2 matches 10 bases. This CDR3 is built from 13 residues. Germline assignment: CDR1 ENHRY and CDR2 SYGVKD. V shed 7 bases and J 7 bases; nucleotides not matched to a gene: 4. The CDR3 bases are TGTGCCATCACTAGCGGGAGTAGGAATGAGCAGTTCTTC. Translated, it gives CAITSGSRNEQFF.

The rearrangement joins TRBV18 to TRBJ1-1; 8 bases align to TRBD1. There are 16 residues in the CDR3. Unmatched junction bases numbered 8, after V lost 2 bases and J lost 3 bases. Germline CDR1 and CDR2: KGHSH and LQKENI. The CDR3 DNA follows: TGTGCCAGCTCACCAACATACAGGGGGGGTTACACTGAAGCTTTCTTT. It codes for CASSPTYRGGYTEAFF.

The chain combines TRBV7-9 with TRBJ2-3; possibly TRBD1 for D (8 bases). This CDR3 has 15 residues. With 5 bases removed from V and 4 bases from J, the gap between germline ends came to 16 bases. Germline V gives CDR1 SEHNR, CDR2 FQNEAQ (reference sequence). In nucleotides, the CDR3 is TGTGCCAGCAGCCCCTGGACAGGGAGGGCAGATACGCAGTATTTT. It codes for CASSPWTGRADTQYF.

The chain combines TRBV11-3 with TRBJ2-3; 8 bases match TRBD1. The CDR3 has 13 amino acids. J gave up 8 bases and V 5 bases, and 6 bases lay outside the gene matches. The germline gives CDR1 SGHNT, CDR2 YENEEA. CDR3 nucleotides: TGTGCCAGCAGCCTGCGAGACAGGGGTACGCAGTATTTT. The encoded protein is CASSLRDRGTQYF.

This chain links TRBV28 with TRBJ1-2, with TRBD1 as a possible D gene (5 bases). The CDR3 length is 16 residues. Germline V gene lookup returns CDR1 MDHEN and CDR2 SYDVKM. The ends were cut back, 6 bases at V and 0 bases at J, with 17 bases in the middle. The chain's CDR3 is CASSPPTVPTNYGYTF. In DNA, the CDR3 is TGTGCCAGCAGCCCGCCGACAGTCCCTACTAACTATGGCTACACCTTC.

This clone was observed a single time. This rearrangement joins TRBV5-8 to TRBJ1-1, with a tentative D call TRBD1 (5 bases). CDR3 length: 14 amino acids. Trimming took 9 bases from V and 1 from J, leaving 16 bases between them. Germline values: CDR1 SGHTS, CDR2 YDEGEE. The CDR3 coding sequence is TGTGCCACACAGGTGGGCAGGCGGAACACTGAAGCTTTCTTT. Protein: CATQVGRRNTEAFF. Drawing the rest from reference TRBV5-8 and TRBJ1-1, the complete variable domain is EAGVTQSPTHLIKTRGQQATLRCSPISGHTSVYWYQQALGLGLQFLLWYDEGEERNRGNFPPRFSGRQFPNYSSELNVNALELEDSALYLCATQVGRRNTEAFFGQGTRLTVV.

This chain connects TRBV5-1 to TRBJ2-2, with D possibly TRBD1 on 6 matching bases. The CDR3 runs 14 residues. V was shortened by 0 bases and J by 5 bases, with 8 bases between the two germline ends. CDR1 and CDR2 from the germline V gene are SGHRS and YFSETQ. The CDR3 loop reads CASSLAGETGELFF. DNA of the CDR3: TGCGCCAGCAGCTTGGCAGGGGAAACCGGGGAGCTGTTTTTT.

The chain couples TRBV10-3 to TRBJ1-5; 8 positions agree with TRBD1. V gave up 4 bases and J gave up 5 bases; unmatched junction bases: 4. From germline, CDR1 is ENHRY and CDR2 SYGVKD. The CDR3 consists of 14 residues. The CDR3 region has the DNA TGTGCCATCAGTGCTGGACAGGGTCATCAGCCCCAGCATTTT. Translating gives CAISAGQGHQPQHF.

The chain is built from TRBV28 and TRBJ2-3; a weak D match, TRBD1 (5 bases). Germline CDR1 is MDHEN and CDR2 is SYDVKM. Trimming took 4 bases from V and 4 from J, leaving 9 bases between them. The CDR3 has 13 amino acids. DNA of the CDR3: TGTGCCAGCAGTTCCACAGGCCCAGATACGCAGTATTTT. It is translated as CASSSTGPDTQYF.

The V call is TRBV10-1, the J call TRBJ1-1; D is possibly TRBD1 (5 bases). Trimming removed 3 bases from V and 2 bases from J, with 13 bases in between. Germline loops: CDR1 WNHNN, CDR2 SYGVQD (reference sequence). The CDR3 totals 15 residues. The CDR3 nucleotides read TGCGCCAGCAGTGATATCGGGGGTTTTAACACTGAAGCTTTCTTT. Translation: CASSDIGGFNTEAFF.

The chain has TRBV5-1 and TRBJ2-5; TRBD1 matches at 10 bases. The J segment lost 5 bases and the V segment lost 0 bases, leaving 4 bases of the junction unmatched. The CDR3 sequence is 15 residues long. Germline CDR1 reads SGHRS; CDR2 reads YFSETQ. The CDR3 nucleotides read TGCGCCAGCAGCTTGGAGGGACAGGGGAGCGAGACCCAGTACTTC. This encodes CASSLEGQGSETQYF.

The V gene is TRBV5-1, the J gene TRBJ2-6; TRBD2 might be the D (6 bases). The CDR3 is 15 amino acids. V lost 4 bases, J lost 0 bases, and 8 bases lay in between. Germline V CDR1 and CDR2: SGHRS, YFSETQ. CDR3 DNA: TGCGCCAGCAGCCGGGGGAGCTCTGGGGCCAACGTCCTGACTTTC. Protein: CASSRGSSGANVLTF. The full variable domain, rest sourced from reference TRBV5-1 and TRBJ2-6, is KAGVTQTPRYLIKTRGQQVTLSCSPISGHRSVSWYQQTPGQGLQFLFEYFSETQRNKGNFPGRFSGRQFSNSRSEMNVSTLELGDSALYLCASSRGSSGANVLTFGAGSRLTVL.

This clone has just a few counts. V is TRBV21-1 and J is TRBJ1-2; the DNA was not used to check the table's D call, TRBD1. TRBV21-1 is an annotated pseudogene. The CDR3 loop spans 14 amino acids. The chain's CDR3 is CASSSRWTNYGYTF. CDR3 bases: TGTGCCAGCAGCAGCAGATGGACAAACTATGGCTACACCTTC.

V usage is TRBV6-5 and J usage is TRBJ1-5; the D gene is possibly TRBD1 (5 bases). Germline CDR1 and CDR2: MNHEY and SVGAGI. V lost 6 bases and J lost 4, with 13 bases in between. CDR3 length equals 14 residues. CDR3 region: CASSRRQPNQPQHF. The CDR3 nucleotides are TGTGCCAGCAGCCGGAGACAGCCTAATCAGCCCCAGCATTTT.

This chain links TRBV21-1 with TRBJ1-4. TRBV21-1 constitutes a pseudogene. The CDR3 loop spans 16 amino acids. For the CDR3, the DNA is TGTGCCAGCAGCAAAATAAATTTTGCAACTAATGAAAAACTGTTTTTT. Protein: CASSKINFATNEKLFF.

The chain links TRBV4-1 to TRBJ2-1, with 8 nucleotides matching TRBD1. V trimming: 4 bases; J trimming: 6 bases; junction bases outside the gene matches: 26. The CDR3 is 21 residues long. Germline assignment: CDR1 MGHRA and CDR2 YSYEKL. The DNA of the CDR3 is TGCGCCAGCAGCCCCCCCGGGAAGGGACAGGCATTAGCGGCCGGCGGCAATGAGCAGTTCTTC. Translating it yields CASSPPGKGQALAAGGNEQFF.